This passage covers 9 T cell receptor beta chains from one sample sequenced in a study of CD8 T cells in Susac syndrome. Reverse transcription of roughly 0.45 to 1 ug RNA was performed with random hexamers. TCRdb processed the immunoSEQ multiplex PCR reads anew with MiXCR; each CDR3 protein has one entry. Counted here are 140,000 to 150,000 distinct CDR3 sequences, 94% occurring once; the ten biggest clones make up less than 0.095%. The specimen sequenced was CD4+ T cells from PBMCs. The receptors originated from a human donor in good health.

The rearrangement links TRBV29-1 to TRBJ1-1; tentative D call: TRBD1 (5 bases). With 7 bases removed from V and 5 bases from J, the gap between germline ends came to 20 bases. The length of the CDR3 is 14 residues. Germline CDR1 and CDR2: SQVTM and ANQGSEA. CDR3 in amino acids: CSAPDGGWRTEAFF. The CDR3 nucleotides are TGCAGCGCCCCGGACGGGGGATGGAGGACTGAAGCTTTCTTT.

For the CDR3, the DNA is TGTGCCAGTAGTAAAGCGGACGGGGAGCTGTTTTTT. It is translated as CASSKADGELFF. V gene TRBV19 combines with J gene TRBJ2-2, with TRBD2 as a possible D gene (5 bases). Germline V CDR1 and CDR2: LNHDA, SQIVND (reference sequence). This CDR3 has 12 residues. V lost 4 bases and J lost 7, with 7 bases in between.

The chain joins TRBV29-1 to TRBJ2-3; TRBD1 is a possible D gene (8 bases). V was cut by 0 bases and J by 1 base, with 11 bases left in between. The CDR3 contains 15 residues. Germline lookup yields CDR1 SQVTM and CDR2 ANQGSEA. CDR3 loop: CSVEDTGGGTDTQYF. In DNA form, the CDR3 reads TGCAGCGTTGAAGATACAGGGGGGGGCACAGATACGCAGTATTTT.

The chain recombines TRBV7-6 with TRBJ2-7; TRBD1 is a possible D gene (6 bases). The germline CDR1 and CDR2 sequences are SGHVS and FNYEAQ. V lost 1 base and J 6 bases, leaving 22 bases between the germline ends. CDR3 length: 17 residues. The CDR3 DNA reads TGTGCCAGCAGCTTAGATACGATTCGACAGGTTTCTGGCGAGCAGTACTTC. Its protein is CASSLDTIRQVSGEQYF.

The J gene is TRBJ2-5, the V gene TRBV12-3 or TRBV12-4, with D perhaps being TRBD1 or TRBD2 (6 bases each). The CDR3 totals 13 residues. V lost 4 bases, J lost 5 bases, and 11 bases lay in between. The CDR3 loop reads CASSWQGTETQYF. CDR3 in DNA: TGTGCCAGCAGTTGGCAGGGGACTGAGACCCAGTACTTC.

The rearrangement uses TRBV20-1 and TRBJ1-4; D is unclear. Germline CDR1 is DFQATT and CDR2 is SNEGSKA (reference sequence). CDR3 length equals 11 residues. The CDR3 sequence is CSGLRGEKLFF. In DNA, the CDR3 is TGCAGCGGTCTCCGAGGAGAAAAACTGTTTTTT.

The chain combines TRBV9 with TRBJ2-5; D gene uncertain. The V gene's germline CDR1 is SGDLS and CDR2 YYNGEE. V was trimmed by 0 bases and J by 4 bases, leaving 10 bases between them. CDR3 length: 14 amino acids. CDR3 nucleotides: TGTGCCAGCAGCGTAGACCGGATACGAGAGACCCAGTACTTC. This encodes CASSVDRIRETQYF.

The genes are TRBV2 and TRBJ2-1, with 13 bases lining up with TRBD2. Losses at the gene ends were 5 bases for V and 0 bases for J; bases not matched to a gene: 1. The CDR3 contains 16 residues. Germline CDR1 and CDR2: SNHLY and FYNNEI. CDR3 sequence (DNA): TGTGCCAGCAGTCGGACTAGCGGGAGCTCCTACAATGAGCAGTTCTTC. This translates into CASSRTSGSSYNEQFF.

The CDR3 sequence is CASSYRDWNNEQFF. The CDR3 bases are TGTGCCAGCAGCTACCGGGACTGGAACAATGAGCAGTTCTTC. The chain uses TRBV28 and TRBJ2-1; a possible D gene is TRBD2 (6 bases). CDR1 and CDR2 (germline): MDHEN, SYDVKM. The CDR3 is 14 amino acids. Trimming took 6 bases from V and 5 from J, leaving 14 bases between them.